This is a list of T cell receptor beta chains from one sample in a study of beta chain features in type 1 diabetes. Sequenced by immunoSEQ multiplex PCR; TCRdb stores in-frame clones only, minus some. Of hundreds of thousands of clones listed, under 15% are singletons. Sequencing used naive CD4+ T cells from blood. The receptors come from a man younger than 30 with type 1 diabetes. Both conserved end residues are part of each CDR3. A D gene is named only where the DNA matches it firmly. The size entry is marked missing in some rows and otherwise reads once, few, many or a size class.

>TRBV6-6|.|.|TRBJ2-1
CASSPITYNEQFF
TGTGCCAGCAGTCCCATTACTTACAATGAGCAGTTCTTC
>TRBV7-6|.|.|TRBJ2-6
CASSPWGGGGANVLTF
TGTGCCAGCAGCCCCTGGGGGGGCGGTGGGGCCAACGTCCTGACTTTC
>TRBV19|TRBD1|.|TRBJ2-5
CASSPQGTGPFQETQYF
TGTGCCAGTAGTCCCCAGGGGACAGGACCTTTTCAAGAGACCCAGTACTTC
>TRBV5-4|TRBD1|few|TRBJ1-2
CASTPGQNYGYTF
TGTGCCAGCACCCCGGGACAGAACTATGGCTACACCTTC
>TRBV25-1|.|.|TRBJ1-2
CASSEGVGYGYTF
TGTGCCAGCAGTGAAGGGGTTGGCTATGGCTACACCTTC
>TRBV29-1|.|few|TRBJ1-1
CSVQLHTEAFF
TGCAGCGTACAACTGCACACTGAAGCTTTCTTT
>TRBV7-9|TRBD2|.|TRBJ2-5
CASSLLAGGQETQYF
TGTGCCAGCAGCCTCCTAGCGGGGGGCCAAGAGACCCAGTACTTC
>TRBV11-1|.|few|TRBJ2-7
CASSLSLASDEQYF
TGTGCCAGCAGCTTATCCCTAGCGAGCGACGAGCAGTACTTC
>TRBV19|TRBD1|few|TRBJ1-3
CASTRGPGPGNTIYF
TGTGCCAGTACTAGGGGGCCCGGACCTGGAAACACCATATATTTT
>TRBV10-3|.|few|TRBJ1-2
CAISEAPEGYTF
TGTGCCATCAGTGAGGCCCCAGAGGGCTACACCTTC
>TRBV19|.|.|TRBJ1-1
CATTDANTEAFF
TGTGCCACCACAGACGCGAACACTGAAGCTTTCTTT
>TRBV5-6|.|.|TRBJ1-3
CASSPTDIATGNTIYF
TGTGCCAGCAGTCCCACGGACATTGCAACTGGAAACACCATATATTTT
>TRBV5-1|.|.|TRBJ1-1
CASSSGQGTEAFF
TGCGCCAGCAGCTCGGGGCAGGGCACTGAAGCTTTCTTT
>TRBV5-4|.|few|TRBJ2-7
CASSSSYEQYF
TGTGCCAGCAGCTCTTCTTACGAGCAGTACTTC
>TRBV7-2|.|.|TRBJ2-2
CASSERANTGELFF
TGTGCCAGCAGCGAGCGGGCGAACACCGGGGAGCTGTTTTTT
>TRBV25-1|.|few|TRBJ1-6
CASSAWAGGDSPLHF
TGTGCCAGCAGTGCTTGGGCAGGTGGGGACTCACCCCTCCACTTT
>TRBV30|.|.|TRBJ2-5
CAWSPRLRETQYF
TGTGCCTGGAGTCCCCGGCTCCGGGAGACCCAGTACTTC
>TRBV7-2|.|.|TRBJ2-5
CASSLVETSRETQYF
TGTGCCAGCAGCTTAGTAGAGACCTCTAGGGAGACCCAGTACTTC
>TRBV5-6|.|.|TRBJ1-1
CASSLVAEAFF
TGTGCCAGCAGCTTGGTGGCTGAAGCTTTCTTT
>TRBV7-9|.|.|TRBJ2-1
CASSLARSTDEQFF
TGTGCCAGCAGCTTAGCGCGGTCAACAGATGAGCAGTTCTTC
>TRBV5-1|.|.|TRBJ2-7
CASSQTDSYEQYF
TGCGCCAGCAGTCAGACAGACTCCTACGAGCAGTACTTC
>TRBV7-2|.|.|TRBJ1-1
CASSPGAMNTEAFF
TGTGCCAGCAGCCCAGGGGCCATGAACACTGAAGCTTTCTTT
>TRBV5-4|.|.|TRBJ2-7
CASSFESGGEQYF
TGTGCCAGCAGCTTCGAATCAGGCGGGGAGCAGTACTTC
>TRBV7-6|TRBD2|.|TRBJ2-1
CASSLERLAGGRNNEQFF
TGTGCCAGCAGCTTAGAGCGACTAGCGGGGGGTAGGAACAATGAGCAGTTCTTC
>TRBV9|TRBD1|.|TRBJ1-2
CASSLTGGPDGYTF
TGTGCCAGCAGCCTGACAGGGGGTCCCGATGGCTACACCTTC
>TRBV14|.|few|TRBJ1-2
CASSPTGYGYTF
TGTGCCAGCAGCCCCACAGGGTATGGCTACACCTTC
>TRBV6-1|.|.|TRBJ1-6
CASSERYSYNSPLHF
TGTGCCAGCAGTGAACGATACTCCTATAATTCACCCCTCCACTTT
>TRBV4-2|.|.|TRBJ1-3
CASSQEIGGNTIYF
TGTGCCAGCAGCCAAGAAATAGGTGGAAACACCATATATTTT
>TRBV19|TRBD1|.|TRBJ2-3
CASSAADRGDTQYF
TGTGCCAGTAGTGCCGCGGACAGGGGCGATACGCAGTATTTT
>TRBV5-1|.|.|TRBJ2-1
CASSSTPLQGLGNEQFF
TGCGCCAGCAGCTCGACCCCGCTACAGGGTCTTGGTAATGAGCAGTTCTTC
>TRBV7-9|TRBD1|.|TRBJ1-2
CASSLVPSDRALTYGYTF
TGTGCCAGCAGCTTAGTGCCCTCAGACAGGGCCCTTACCTATGGCTACACCTTC
>TRBV29-1|.|.|TRBJ2-5
CSAGTQETQYF
TGCAGCGCTGGGACCCAAGAGACCCAGTACTTC
>TRBV10-3|.|.|TRBJ2-3
CAISESMGAADTQYF
TGTGCCATCAGTGAGTCGATGGGGGCCGCAGATACGCAGTATTTT
>TRBV11-2|TRBD2|few|TRBJ2-1
CASSVGTSGGNEQFF
TGTGCCAGCAGCGTCGGGACTAGCGGGGGGAATGAGCAGTTCTTC
>TRBV19|TRBD1|.|TRBJ2-5
CASQGQGFGAQYF
TGTGCCAGCCAGGGACAGGGTTTTGGTGCCCAGTACTTC
>TRBV16|TRBD1|.|TRBJ1-3
CASSQWDRQYF
TGTGCCAGCAGCCAATGGGACAGACAATATTTT